Listed below are T cell receptor beta chains from one sample, sequenced in a study of cytomegalovirus exposure and HLA in healthy donors. This table comes from immunoSEQ multiplex PCR, and its TCRdb copy is limited to in-frame clones, with some not included. The table lists hundreds of thousands of clones, about 87% of them singletons. Specimen: PBMCs. The origin of the receptors is a woman between 18 and 29 years old in good health and CMV-seronegative. Each CDR3 is given with its conserved first and last residue. A D gene is named only where the DNA matches it firmly.

D,V,CDR3
TRBD1,TRBV7-9,CSSSLEGTGSVAFF
TRBD1,TRBV30,CAWSEQGVQPQHF
TRBD1,TRBV11-3,CASSLEGQGYEQYF
NA,TRBV10-1,CASSDGGEGEKLFF
TRBD2,TRBV30,CALSGGAGNEQFF
TRBD1,TRBV13,CASSGGTGPEYNEQFF
NA,TRBV19,CASSISGGYSNQPQHF
NA,TRBV11-2,CASSPWAHPMNTEAFF
NA,TRBV6-5,CASRRATEAFF
NA,TRBV6-1,CASSGQSYSNQPQHF
NA,TRBV4-1,CASSQGGGMNTEAFF
TRBD1,TRBV5-8,CASSSGQGDNEQYF
NA,TRBV30,CAWSVRGAQPQHF
NA,TRBV9,CASSLSLTGTNTEAFF
TRBD1,TRBV27,CASRSGQGLWSSSGNTIYF
TRBD1,TRBV6-4,CASSHGQGPYNEQFF
NA,TRBV6-5,CASSYSAEATGELFF
TRBD2,TRBV6-6,CASKDRGDSYEQYF
NA,TRBV5-6,CASSLPSRSNEQFF
NA,TRBV2,CASSYSGYGEESYTF
TRBD2,TRBV7-7,CASSLVWTSGGGNNEQFF
TRBD2,TRBV6-1,CASRASGGGTYEQYF
NA,TRBV11-2,CASSYDSFAKNIQYF
TRBD2,TRBV5-1,CASSLAAGVGHYEQYF
TRBD1,TRBV9,CASSDSLTGAGLGGYTF
TRBD1,TRBV27,CASTGGNGYTF
NA,TRBV25-1,CASSEYGLGGSPLHF
NA,TRBV4-1,CASSQGVERVETQYF
NA,TRBV10-1,CASSDPRSEQFF
TRBD2,TRBV5-1,CASSSQPGGSGGNIQYF
NA,TRBV5-8,CASSLNSLGAITDTQYF
NA,TRBV6-6,CASSRGGDYNSPLHF
TRBD1,TRBV2,CASSGGAGTGVVGEQFF
NA,TRBV19,CASSIAGTTIRSGNTIYF
NA,TRBV10-3,CAINPTGKAGETQYF
NA,TRBV19,CASSTGTPNTGELFF
TRBD2,TRBV15,CATEVGAGVGETQYF
TRBD1,TRBV5-5,CASRENRGPTDTQYF
TRBD2,TRBV2,CASSEVASGIYNEQFF
TRBD1,TRBV19,CASKFDRGMNTEAFF
TRBD1,TRBV27,CASSRGQGGFRWYEQYF
TRBD1,TRBV18,CASSRDRDQPQHF
NA,TRBV4-1,CASSVKGSPEAFF
TRBD1,TRBV7-9,CASSLSGQGWGETQYF
TRBD1,TRBV2,CASSERTGGRYGYTF
TRBD1,TRBV11-2,CASSHDRDLYEQYF
TRBD1,TRBV5-3,CARSLCVRQGDLNTEAFF
TRBD2,TRBV4-1,CASSHRTSGVYEQYF
NA,TRBV5-6,CASSLDLNSYEQYF
TRBD2,TRBV19,CASSDGTSGSQQETQYF
NA,TRBV9,CASSVAGGYGYTF
TRBD2,TRBV6-1,CASTWRGANTDTQYF
TRBD2,TRBV7-9,CASSLGLAGYNEQFF
TRBD2,TRBV7-2,CASSIRLAGGQETQYF
NA,TRBV6-7,CASSYPGGSATNEKLFF